A selection of T cell receptor beta chains follows, all from one sample in a study of blood T cells in healthy people across ages. Each CDR3 protein is one row after TCRdb ran MiXCR on the 5' RACE reads. The sample carries hundreds of thousands of distinct CDR3 sequences, about 36% recorded once. What was sequenced was blood. These receptors came from a man aged 18 to 29 in good health. CDR3s include the opening cysteine and the closing phenylalanine or tryptophan. Each record gives: clone size, D gene, J gene, V gene, CDR3 DNA, CDR3 protein. D genes are given only for firm matches. Expanded clones are given a class, and other clones once, few, many or no size at all.

clone_size: -; d_call: -; j_call: TRBJ2-4; v_call: TRBV25-1; cdr3_nt: TGTGCCAGCAGTGAATATAACGCCCTAGCCAAAAACATTCAGTACTTC; cdr3_aa: CASSEYNALAKNIQYF
clone_size: -; d_call: TRBD1; j_call: TRBJ1-2; v_call: TRBV20-1; cdr3_nt: TGCAGTGCCCCGATGACAGGGTCCCTAATATATGGCTATGGCTACACCTTC; cdr3_aa: CSAPMTGSLIYGYGYTF
clone_size: -; d_call: -; j_call: TRBJ2-5; v_call: TRBV20-1; cdr3_nt: TGCAGTGCTAGCGATCGCAGGGAAGAGACCCAGTACTTC; cdr3_aa: CSASDRREETQYF
clone_size: -; d_call: TRBD1; j_call: TRBJ2-7; v_call: TRBV6-6; cdr3_nt: TGTGCCAGCAGCAACCAGGGGGCTGCGTACGAGCAGTACTTC; cdr3_aa: CASSNQGAAYEQYF
clone_size: -; d_call: -; j_call: TRBJ2-1; v_call: TRBV12-3/TRBV12-4; cdr3_nt: TGTGCCAGCAGTTTATCTTCGGCGGGGGACAGTGAGCAGTTCTTC; cdr3_aa: CASSLSSAGDSEQFF
clone_size: many; d_call: TRBD2; j_call: TRBJ2-5; v_call: TRBV4-3; cdr3_nt: TGCGCCAGCAGCCAAGATCCAGCGGGGATCCAAGAGACCCAGTACTTC; cdr3_aa: CASSQDPAGIQETQYF
clone_size: -; d_call: TRBD2; j_call: TRBJ2-2; v_call: TRBV4-1; cdr3_nt: TGCGCCAGCAGCTTTAGCGGGGATGGCGGGGAGCTGTTTTTT; cdr3_aa: CASSFSGDGGELFF
clone_size: -; d_call: -; j_call: TRBJ2-5; v_call: TRBV4-3; cdr3_nt: TGCGCCAGCAGCCCTAAGGCGGAAGGGACCCAGTACTTC; cdr3_aa: CASSPKAEGTQYF
clone_size: many; d_call: -; j_call: TRBJ2-5; v_call: TRBV12-3/TRBV12-4; cdr3_nt: TGTGCCAGCAGCCGTAGGACAGGGAGGGAAGAGACCCAGTACTTC; cdr3_aa: CASSRRTGREETQYF
clone_size: -; d_call: -; j_call: TRBJ1-1; v_call: TRBV20-1; cdr3_nt: TGCAGTGCCCACGGGGGGACCCTATTGGCCACTGAAGCTTTCTTT; cdr3_aa: CSAHGGTLLATEAFF